These 10 T cell receptor beta chains came from one sample sequenced in a study of cytomegalovirus exposure and HLA in healthy donors. The data were produced by immunoSEQ multiplex PCR, yet TCRdb's version contains in-frame clones alone and is incomplete. Of tens of thousands of clones in the sample, about 89% were seen once. Sample: PBMCs. The source is a woman under 30 in good health and CMV-seronegative.

V usage is TRBV28 and J usage is TRBJ2-6, with 7 nucleotides matching TRBD1. J lost 1 base, V lost 6 bases, and 12 bases had no gene match. The length of the CDR3 is 18 residues. Germline V gene lookup returns CDR1 MDHEN and CDR2 SYDVKM. In nucleotides, the CDR3 is TGTGCCAGCAGGAACCGGATCCCGGACAGGTCTGGGGCCAACGTCCTGACTTTC. This translates into CASRNRIPDRSGANVLTF.

A single count supports this clone. The rearrangement links TRBV5-4 to TRBJ2-1; D possibly corresponds to TRBD2 (5 bases). CDR1 SGHNT and CDR2 YYREEE come from the germline V gene (reference sequence). The length of the CDR3 is 14 residues. V was clipped by 0 bases and J by 4 bases, with 8 bases between them. The chain's CDR3 is CASSLVSGYNEQFF. In DNA form, the CDR3 reads TGTGCCAGCAGCTTGGTATCGGGATACAATGAGCAGTTCTTC.

This clone occurred once. The CDR3 loop reads CASSQGADRGPYEQYF. CDR3 nucleotides: TGCGCCAGCAGCCAGGGGGCGGACAGGGGTCCCTACGAGCAGTACTTC. This sequence joins TRBV4-1 and TRBJ2-7, with 9 bases matching TRBD1. Germline CDR1 and CDR2: MGHRA and YSYEKL. The CDR3 spans 16 residues. V shed 3 bases and J 2 bases; nucleotides not matched to a gene: 8.

The genes are TRBV11-3 and TRBJ2-1, with 7 bases that match TRBD2. Germline V lookup: CDR1 SGHNT, CDR2 YENEEA. J gave up 4 bases and V 2 bases, and 5 bases lay outside the gene matches. The CDR3 contains 15 residues. CDR3 residues: CASSLSGEQYNEQFF. In DNA form, the CDR3 reads TGTGCCAGCAGCTTAAGCGGGGAACAATACAATGAGCAGTTCTTC.

The chain is built from TRBV20-1 and TRBJ2-1; 9 bases are shared with TRBD2. Germline CDR1 reads DFQATT; CDR2 reads SNEGSKA (reference sequence). This CDR3 has 11 residues. With 6 bases clipped from V and 15 bases from J, the junction kept 9 bases outside the gene matches. The CDR3 DNA sequence: TGCAGTGCGGCTAGCGGGATCGTTCCGTTCTTC. Translated, it gives CSAASGIVPFF.

This rearrangement joins TRBV4-2 to TRBJ2-4, with TRBD1 matching over 9 bases. After removal of 0 bases from V and 7 bases from J, the junction contained 4 bases not matched to a gene. Germline CDR1 and CDR2: LGHNA and YNFKEQ. The CDR3 runs 15 residues. CDR3 nucleotide sequence: TGTGCCAGCAGCCAAGATCGGACAGGGGAGAACATTCAGTACTTC. Translating it yields CASSQDRTGENIQYF.

Details on this clone: The CDR3 does not end in the conserved phenylalanine or tryptophan, so this is likely a read error. No DNA is shown, since the ends of the CDR3 on it are uncertain; the CDR3 is the one TCRdb lists. The chain joins TRBV5-1 to TRBJ2-7; the D segment call TRBD1 is taken from the table without a DNA check. Looked up from germline, CDR1 is SGHRS and CDR2 is YFSETQ. The CDR3 is made up of 11 amino acids, end residues included. The CDR3 here is CASSIRDRGPS.

V is TRBV19 and J is TRBJ1-4; a weak D match, TRBD1 (6 bases). Trimming stripped 3 bases from V and 3 bases from J, with 8 bases between. The CDR3 extends over 14 amino acids. CDR1 and CDR2 (germline): LNHDA, SQIVND (reference sequence). For the CDR3, the DNA is TGTGCCAGTAGTATTCGGACAGCTAATGAAAAACTGTTTTTT. This encodes CASSIRTANEKLFF.

The chain employs TRBV19 and TRBJ2-5; the match to TRBD2 covers 7 bases. The CDR3 runs to 16 residues. After removal of 1 base from V and 4 bases from J, the junction contained 9 bases not matched to a gene. Germline V CDR1 and CDR2: LNHDA, SQIVND (reference sequence). CDR3 amino acids: CASSIVAGVRRETQYF. The CDR3 DNA reads as TGTGCCAGTAGTATAGTGGCGGGAGTGCGCAGAGAGACCCAGTACTTC.

The chain is built from TRBV7-6 and TRBJ2-7; 11 bases are a match to TRBD2. V trimming: 1 base; J trimming: 4 bases; junction bases outside the gene matches: 9. Germline V CDR1 and CDR2: SGHVS, FNYEAQ. CDR3 length: 17 amino acids. CDR3 loop: CASSLVNSGGAEYEQYF. The CDR3, as DNA: TGTGCCAGCAGCTTAGTTAATAGCGGGGGGGCCGAATACGAGCAGTACTTC.